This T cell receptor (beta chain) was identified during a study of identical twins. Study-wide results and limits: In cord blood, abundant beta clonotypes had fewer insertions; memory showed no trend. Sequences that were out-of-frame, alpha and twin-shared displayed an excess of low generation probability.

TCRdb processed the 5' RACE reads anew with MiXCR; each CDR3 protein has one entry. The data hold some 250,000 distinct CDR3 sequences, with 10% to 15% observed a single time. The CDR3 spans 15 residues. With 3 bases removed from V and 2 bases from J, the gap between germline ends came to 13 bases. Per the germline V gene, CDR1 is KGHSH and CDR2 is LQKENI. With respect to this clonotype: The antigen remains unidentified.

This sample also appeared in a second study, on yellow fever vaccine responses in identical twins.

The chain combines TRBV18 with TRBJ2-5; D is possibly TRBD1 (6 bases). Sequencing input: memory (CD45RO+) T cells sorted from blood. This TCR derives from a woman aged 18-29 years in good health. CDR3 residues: CASSPVDRLQETQYF. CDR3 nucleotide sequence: TGTGCCAGCTCACCCGTCGACAGGTTACAAGAGACCCAGTACTTC.